In its sample, the clone carrying this T cell receptor beta chain was seen once. Its specificity is not known. V lost 1 base and J lost 3, with 13 bases in between. CDR3 length: 15 residues. Germline V lookup: CDR1 SEHNR, CDR2 FQNEAQ (reference sequence). Sequenced by immunoSEQ multiplex PCR; TCRdb stores in-frame clones only, minus some. The sample gives about 31,000 clones, 65% to 80% of which show up once; over 0.55% is in the top ten. These data belong to a study of memory CD4+ T cells and cytomegalovirus serostatus. The sort gate was single viable CD3+CD4+CD8-CD45RO+ cells for memory CD4+ T cells. Donors' CMV status reflects serum IgG against pp150, pp28, p38, p52. CD4+ T cells were isolated by positive magnetic selection. Points from the study as a whole: Repertoires predicted CMV serostatus with median bootstrapped AUC of approximately 0.94.

The sequencing sample was made of memory CD4+ T cells from blood. The clonotype originates from an adult in good health and CMV-seronegative. Some clones in this sample may be carry-over from other donors' samples. This chain connects TRBV7-9 to TRBJ2-7; D not certain. CDR3 nucleotides: TGTGCCAGCAGCTTAGTCGGGTCGGGCAGCTACGAGCAGTACTTC. Protein sequence: CASSLVGSGSYEQYF. The complete variable domain, with remaining parts taken from reference TRBV7-9 and TRBJ2-7, reads DTGVSQNPRHKITKRGQNVTFRCDPISEHNRLYWYRQTLGQGPEFLTYFQNEAQLEKSRLLSDRFSAERPKGSFSTLEIQRTEQGDSAMYLCASSLVGSGSYEQYFGPGTRLTVT.